What follows is one T cell receptor (beta chain) and its context. Antigen unknown. This entry comes from a study of post-analysis software for immune sequencing data. Study-level results: TRBV segments more frequent in patients than in controls numbered roughly 5 and included TRBV5-6, TRBV5-1 and TRBV20-1. With F measure, samples from one preparation batch clustered together strongly. Compared against controls, patients with multiple sclerosis displayed significantly lower normalized Chao1 diversity.

Germline CDR1 and CDR2: SEHNR and FQNEAQ (reference sequence). This CDR3 spans 14 amino acids. Each TCR beta cDNA library carried unique molecular identifiers. TCRdb itself ran the PCR reads through MiXCR, one entry per CDR3 protein. The sample has hundreds of thousands of distinct CDR3 sequences; approximately 30% are singletons. The sample comprised blood. This sequence joins TRBV7-9 and TRBJ2-4, with D maybe TRBD2 (6 bases). The J call may be mistaken, given a closer DNA end match to TRBJ2-7. This sequence originates from a girl under 18 with multiple sclerosis. CDR3 residues: CASSLLGGAHEQYF. The CDR3 DNA reads TGTGCCAGCAGCTTATTGGGGGGAGCCCACGAGCAGTACTTC.